The source of this TCR beta chain is a study of post-analysis software for immune sequencing data. Overall study findings and caveats: F-measure co-clustering was strong for batch-matched samples. TRBV5-6, TRBV5-1 and TRBV20-1 were among four to six TRBV segments more frequent in patients than controls.

Unique molecular identifiers had been added to the TCR beta cDNA libraries. Each CDR3 protein gets one entry after TCRdb re-called the PCR reads with MiXCR. The data contain some 450,000 distinct CDR3 sequences, around 40% of them seen just once; the ten biggest clones take up over 10%. Looked up from germline, CDR1 is SGHRS and CDR2 is YFSETQ. The CDR3 is made up of 14 amino acids. The J segment lost 9 bases and the V segment lost 2 bases, leaving 6 bases of the junction unmatched. This clonotype was seen only a few times. The antigen remains unidentified. The rearrangement uses TRBV5-1 and TRBJ2-1; 9 bases match TRBD1. This clonotype was obtained from a girl aged 5 to 17 with multiple sclerosis. The sample taken for sequencing was blood. CDR3 residues: CASSFNRGRAEQFF. The CDR3 DNA reads as TGCGCCAGCAGCTTTAACAGGGGGCGGGCTGAGCAGTTCTTC.